The TCR beta chain under discussion was sequenced for a study of CD8 T cells in ankylosing spondylitis. Study-wide findings and caveats: Relatively rare in peripheral blood, disease-linked clones were also CD8+. Blood of patients with ankylosing spondylitis appeared to be characterized by a TCR beta motif of eight highly homologous variants.

This clonotype was counted many times. Its target is unknown. From germline, CDR1 is SGHDT and CDR2 YYEEEE. The CDR3 is made up of 20 amino acids. V lost 2 bases and J lost 0; bases outside the gene matches: 8. Making use of molecular barcodes, quantitative 5'-RACE generated TCR beta libraries. TCRdb re-derived calls from the 5' RACE reads in MiXCR, one entry per CDR3 protein. The profile shows 700,000 to 1,000,000 distinct CDR3 sequences, over 9.5% of them singletons. The receptor comes from a male donor with ankylosing spondylitis. The sequencing input was blood, either unsorted or a sorted T cell fraction (not recorded which). This chain connects TRBV5-6 to TRBJ2-1, with 16 positions matching TRBD2. The CDR3 protein is CASSLEAGLAGGSSYNEQFF. CDR3 sequence (DNA): TGTGCCAGCAGCTTAGAGGCGGGACTAGCGGGAGGGAGCTCCTACAATGAGCAGTTCTTC.